This record concerns one T cell receptor (beta chain) sequence. V lost 2 bases to trimming and J lost 6 bases; unmatched junction nucleotides: 13. This CDR3 spans 17 amino acids. Germline-derived CDR1 and CDR2 are SGHNT and YYREEE (reference sequence). The record originates from a study of blood T cell repertoires in COVID-19. Generated by immunoSEQ multiplex PCR, the TCRdb table keeps only in-frame clones and is missing some. Found here are 150,000 to 200,000 clones, approximately 80% of them singletons; the top ten hold 13% to 15%. Cohorts were determined from participant-reported clinical history. What was sequenced was PBMCs or T cells enriched from blood (not recorded which). The J gene is TRBJ1-2, the V gene TRBV5-4; 10 bases line up with TRBD1. The clonotype comes from a man between 60 and 70 years old who had been exposed to COVID-19. The CDR3 region is CASSLPTWTGGKDGYTF. The CDR3 DNA reads as TGTGCCAGCAGCTTACCAACCTGGACAGGGGGAAAGGATGGCTACACCTTC.